This T cell receptor (beta chain) is from a study of blood T cell repertoires in COVID-19. On the study more broadly: Whether acute or convalescent, the COVID-19 samples came from the United States, Italy and Spain. From T cells, B-cell-depleted T cells, or PBMCs came the material, which was cDNA or gDNA.

CDR3 length: 13 residues. Germline trimming cut 1 base from V and 10 bases from J; bases unmatched to any gene: 4. From germline, CDR1 is SGDLS and CDR2 YYNGEE. In the original analysis: Reference gene primer amplification in the assay estimated nucleated cell counts. The assay was immunoSEQ multiplex PCR, and TCRdb's table has in-frame clones only and misses some. V, J and clone size are those of that table, while D and trimming were read from the DNA. The sample has around 100,000 clones; roughly 84% are singletons. Sequenced sample: peripheral blood. The J gene is TRBJ2-1, the V gene TRBV9; 8 bases fit TRBD1. The source of this sequence is a human donor in a cohort sampled during active COVID-19. The CDR3 DNA follows: TGTGCCAGCAGCGTACAGGACAGGGCCGAGCAGTTCTTC. Protein: CASSVQDRAEQFF.